This TCR beta chain was captured in a study of blood T cell repertoires in COVID-19. On the study more broadly: Samples taken during acute and convalescent COVID-19 were collected in the United States, Italy and Spain. The cDNA or gDNA used as material had been derived from T cells, B-cell-depleted T cells, or PBMCs.

In the authors' workflow: Amplification with reference gene primers provided the estimates of nucleated cell counts. Sequencing used immunoSEQ multiplex PCR; TCRdb keeps in-frame clones, though not all of them. The V and J calls and the clone size are those of that table, but D and trimming were determined from the DNA. The sample contains under 45,000 clones, approximately 88% of which appear only once. This clone was seen just once. The germline gives CDR1 LNHNV, CDR2 YYDKDF (reference sequence). The length of the CDR3 is 15 residues. The trim removed 5 bases at V and 5 bases at J, leaving 10 bases unmatched.

The sequence came from a man aged 60 to 75 with active COVID-19. This sequence joins TRBV15 and TRBJ2-7; 9 positions agree with TRBD1. Sequenced: peripheral blood. The CDR3 region has the DNA TGTGCCACCAGCCCAAGTAGGGACAGGGCTAACGAGCAGTACTTC. Its protein product is CATSPSRDRANEQYF. Full variable domain (outside the CDR3, taken from reference TRBV15 and TRBJ2-7): DAMVIQNPRYQVTQFGKPVTLSCSQTLNHNVMYWYQQKSSQAPKLLFHYYDKDFNNEADTPDNFQSRRPNTSFCFLDIRSPGLGDTAMYLCATSPSRDRANEQYFGPGTRLTVT.